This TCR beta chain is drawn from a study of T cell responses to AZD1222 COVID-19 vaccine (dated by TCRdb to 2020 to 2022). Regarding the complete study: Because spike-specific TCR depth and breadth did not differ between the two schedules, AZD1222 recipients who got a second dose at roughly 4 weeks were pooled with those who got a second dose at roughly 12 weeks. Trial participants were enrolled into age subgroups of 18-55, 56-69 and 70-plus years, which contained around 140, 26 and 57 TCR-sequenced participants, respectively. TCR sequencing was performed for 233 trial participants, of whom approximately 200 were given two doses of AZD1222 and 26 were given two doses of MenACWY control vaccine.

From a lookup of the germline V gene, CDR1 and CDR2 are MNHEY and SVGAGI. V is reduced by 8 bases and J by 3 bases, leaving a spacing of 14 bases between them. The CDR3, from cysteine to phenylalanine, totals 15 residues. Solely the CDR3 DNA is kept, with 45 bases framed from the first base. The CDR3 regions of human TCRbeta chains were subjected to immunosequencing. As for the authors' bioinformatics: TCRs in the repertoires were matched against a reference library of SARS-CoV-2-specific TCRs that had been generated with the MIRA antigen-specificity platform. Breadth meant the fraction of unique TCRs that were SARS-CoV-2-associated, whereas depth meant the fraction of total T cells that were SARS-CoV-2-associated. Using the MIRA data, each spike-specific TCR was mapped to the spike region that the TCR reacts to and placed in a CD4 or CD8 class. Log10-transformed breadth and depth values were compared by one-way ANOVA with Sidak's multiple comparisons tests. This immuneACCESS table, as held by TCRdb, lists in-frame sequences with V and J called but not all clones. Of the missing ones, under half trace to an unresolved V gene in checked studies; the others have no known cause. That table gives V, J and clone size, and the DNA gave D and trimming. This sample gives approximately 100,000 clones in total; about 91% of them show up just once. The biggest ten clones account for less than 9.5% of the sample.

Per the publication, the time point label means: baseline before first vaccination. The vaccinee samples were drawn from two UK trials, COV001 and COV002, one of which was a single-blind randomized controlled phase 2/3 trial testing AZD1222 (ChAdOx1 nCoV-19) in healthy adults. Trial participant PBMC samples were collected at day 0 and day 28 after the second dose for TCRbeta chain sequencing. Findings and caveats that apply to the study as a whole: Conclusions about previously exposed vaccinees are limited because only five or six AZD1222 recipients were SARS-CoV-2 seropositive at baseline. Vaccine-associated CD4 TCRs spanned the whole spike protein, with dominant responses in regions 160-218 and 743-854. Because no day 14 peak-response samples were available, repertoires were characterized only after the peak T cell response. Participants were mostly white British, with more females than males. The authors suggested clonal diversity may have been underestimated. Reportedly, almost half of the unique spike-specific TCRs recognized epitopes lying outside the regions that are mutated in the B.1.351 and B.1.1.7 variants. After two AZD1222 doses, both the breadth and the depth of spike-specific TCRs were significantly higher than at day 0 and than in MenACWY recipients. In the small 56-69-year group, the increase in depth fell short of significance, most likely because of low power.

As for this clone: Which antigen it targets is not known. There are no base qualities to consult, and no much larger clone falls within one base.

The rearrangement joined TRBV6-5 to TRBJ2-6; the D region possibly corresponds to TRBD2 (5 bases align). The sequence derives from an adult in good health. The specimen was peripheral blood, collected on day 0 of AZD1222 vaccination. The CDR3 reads CASLTRGGGANVLTF. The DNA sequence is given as TGTGCCAGCCTCACCCGAGGAGGTGGGGCCAACGTCCTGACTTTC.